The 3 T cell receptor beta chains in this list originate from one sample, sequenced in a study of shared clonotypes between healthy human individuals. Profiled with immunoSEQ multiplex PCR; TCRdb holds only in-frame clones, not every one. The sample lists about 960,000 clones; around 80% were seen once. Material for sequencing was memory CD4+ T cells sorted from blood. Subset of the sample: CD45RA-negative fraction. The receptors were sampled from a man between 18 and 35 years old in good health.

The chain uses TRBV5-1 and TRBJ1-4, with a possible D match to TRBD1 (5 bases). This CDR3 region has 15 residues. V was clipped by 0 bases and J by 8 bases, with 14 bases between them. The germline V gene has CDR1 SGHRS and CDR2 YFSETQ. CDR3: CASSLASGNGEKLFF. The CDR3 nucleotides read TGCGCCAGCAGCTTGGCATCAGGGAACGGCGAAAAACTGTTTTTT.

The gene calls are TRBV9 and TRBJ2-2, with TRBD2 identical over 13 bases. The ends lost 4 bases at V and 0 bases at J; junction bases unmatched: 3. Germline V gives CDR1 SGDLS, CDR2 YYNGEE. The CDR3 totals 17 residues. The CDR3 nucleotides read TGTGCCAGCAGCAGGACTAGCGGGGGAGCGAACACCGGGGAGCTGTTTTTT. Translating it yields CASSRTSGGANTGELFF.

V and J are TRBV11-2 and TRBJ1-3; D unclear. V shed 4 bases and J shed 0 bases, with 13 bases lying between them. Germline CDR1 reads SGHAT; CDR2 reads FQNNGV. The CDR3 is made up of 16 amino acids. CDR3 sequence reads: CASSSLSRNSGNTIYF. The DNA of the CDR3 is TGTGCCAGCAGCTCCCTTTCCAGAAACTCTGGAAACACCATATATTTT.